A single sample gave rise to the 15 T cell receptor beta chains below, sequenced in a study of blood T cell repertoires in COVID-19. Measured with immunoSEQ multiplex PCR; TCRdb has only the in-frame clones, and not every one. The profile covers over 110,000 clones, with over 75% appearing a single time and 3.5% to 5% taken by the ten largest. Sequencing was carried out using PBMCs or T cells enriched from blood (not recorded which). Receptors originate from a man aged 45-65 years in a cohort exposed to, infected with or recovered from COVID-19 (not recorded which).

The gene calls are TRBV2 and TRBJ2-1, with D tentatively TRBD1 (5 bases). Trimming removed 2 bases at V and 4 bases at J, with 6 bases between. This CDR3 region has 13 residues. CDR1 and CDR2 from the germline V gene are SNHLY and FYNNEI. The CDR3 sequence is CASSEYRYNEQFF. For the CDR3, the DNA is TGTGCCAGCAGTGAATACAGGTACAATGAGCAGTTCTTC. The variable domain in full, completed from reference TRBV2 and TRBJ2-1, reads EPEVTQTPSHQVTQMGQEVILRCVPISNHLYFYWYRQILGQKVEFLVSFYNNEISEKSEIFDDQFSVERPDGSNFTLKIRSTKLEDSAMYFCASSEYRYNEQFFGPGTRLTVL.

The gene calls are TRBV2 and TRBJ1-5; D gene ambiguous. Trimming took off 4 bases at V and 2 bases at J, with 12 bases between the two ends. The germline CDR1 and CDR2 sequences are SNHLY and FYNNEI. This CDR3 region has 15 residues. CDR3 nucleotide sequence: TGTGCCAGCAGTGCCAGCGGGGATCGCAATCAGCCCCAGCATTTT. It is translated as CASSASGDRNQPQHF.

The chain couples TRBV9 to TRBJ1-1; D is perhaps TRBD1 (6 bases). The V gene's germline CDR1 is SGDLS and CDR2 YYNGEE. The CDR3 has 14 amino acids. With 3 bases removed from V and 8 bases from J, the gap between germline ends came to 17 bases. The CDR3 here is CASSALDRTTEAFF. CDR3 nucleotide sequence: TGTGCCAGCAGCGCCCTGGACAGAACTACCGAAGCTTTCTTT.

This chain joins TRBV5-1 and TRBJ2-2, with a weak D call TRBD2 (5 bases). Germline V gives CDR1 SGHRS, CDR2 YFSETQ. Between the trimmed V and J ends, which lost 5 bases and 2 bases, there was a span of 10 bases. This CDR3 contains 14 residues. CDR3 loop: CASRTGINTGELFF. The CDR3 DNA is TGCGCCAGCAGAACGGGAATAAACACCGGGGAGCTGTTTTTT.

The rearrangement links TRBV10-3 to TRBJ1-1; D might be TRBD1 (5 bases). Germline CDR1 ENHRY, CDR2 SYGVKD. Trimming removed 3 bases at V and 1 base at J, with 9 bases between. This CDR3 region has 14 residues. In DNA, the CDR3 is TGTGCCATCAGTGACTCGACAGCGAACACTGAAGCTTTCTTT. Its translation: CAISDSTANTEAFF.

The genes are TRBV2 and TRBJ1-3; no clear D. Trimming cost V 7 bases and J 0 bases, with 10 bases left between them. The CDR3 loop spans 14 amino acids. Germline V gene lookup returns CDR1 SNHLY and CDR2 FYNNEI. In nucleotides, the CDR3 is TGTGCCAGCAAACGGGAAACCTCTGGAAACACCATATATTTT. This translates into CASKRETSGNTIYF.

The chain recombines TRBV10-2 with TRBJ1-1; 9 nucleotides line up with TRBD1. The junction had 4 bases not matched to a gene; V was cut back by 6 bases and J by 11 bases. The CDR3 contains 11 residues. Per the germline V gene, CDR1 is WSHSY and CDR2 is SAAADI. The CDR3 DNA reads as TGCGCCAGCAGACAGGGGGCTTTGGCTTTCTTT. Translation: CASRQGALAFF.

The chain combines TRBV3-1 (or the pseudogene TRBV3-2) with TRBJ2-5, with 10 bases lining up with TRBD2. This CDR3 is 17 amino acids long. J lost 1 base, V lost 0 bases, and 5 bases had no gene match. Looked up from germline, CDR1 is LGHDT and CDR2 is YNNKEL (reference sequence). CDR3 sequence reads: CASSQDRSSGGQETQYF. CDR3 sequence (DNA): TGTGCCAGCAGCCAAGATCGGTCTAGCGGGGGCCAAGAGACCCAGTACTTC.

The chain couples TRBV3-1 (or the pseudogene TRBV3-2) to TRBJ2-3; TRBD2 agrees at 13 bases. The CDR3 contains 17 residues. Trimming took 0 bases from V and 6 from J; bases not matched to a gene: 6. In germline, CDR1 is LGHDT, CDR2 YNNKEL (reference sequence). The CDR3, as DNA: TGTGCCAGCAGCCAAGAACTAGCGGGAGGGCAGTCGGATACGCAGTATTTT. Protein product: CASSQELAGGQSDTQYF.

This chain uses TRBV6-2 or TRBV6-3 with TRBJ2-7, with D perhaps TRBD1 (5 bases). The CDR3 has 14 residues. V was shortened by 4 bases and J by 9 bases, with 19 bases between the two germline ends. CDR1 is MNHEY, CDR2 SVGEGT, per germline. The DNA for the CDR3 is TGTGCCAGCAGTTCACAGGATTACTCTACGATGCAGTACTTC. It codes for CASSSQDYSTMQYF.

The chain uses TRBV4-3 and TRBJ2-7; D gene uncertain. Trimming left V 0 bases short and J 2 bases short, with 11 bases between. Germline CDR1 and CDR2: LGHNA and YSLEER. CDR3 length: 15 residues. CDR3 bases: TGCGCCAGCAGCCAAGATTGGGCAGGCCCCTACGAGCAGTACTTC. Translating it yields CASSQDWAGPYEQYF.

This clone has just a few counts. The chain recombines TRBV5-8 with TRBJ2-3; 7 bases fit TRBD1. This CDR3 has 15 residues. The junction had 9 bases not matched to a gene; V was cut back by 3 bases and J by 5 bases. Germline CDR1 is SGHTS and CDR2 is YDEGEE. CDR3 sequence: CASSSTGLAGDTQYF. The CDR3 bases are TGTGCCAGCAGCTCGACAGGGCTCGCGGGAGATACGCAGTATTTT.

In this sample, this clone turned up a few times. The chain uses TRBV5-8 and TRBJ1-5; TRBD1 aligns across 8 bases. V lost 0 bases, J lost 5 bases, and 7 bases stayed unmatched. The CDR3 is 16 amino acids. Germline-derived CDR1 and CDR2 are SGHTS and YDEGEE. CDR3 nucleotides: TGTGCCAGCAGCTTGGGGGACAGGAGTGGGGATCAGCCCCAGCATTTT. It specifies CASSLGDRSGDQPQHF. Complete variable domain (other parts from reference TRBV5-8 and TRBJ1-5): EAGVTQSPTHLIKTRGQQATLRCSPISGHTSVYWYQQALGLGLQFLLWYDEGEERNRGNFPPRFSGRQFPNYSSELNVNALELEDSALYLCASSLGDRSGDQPQHFGDGTRLSIL.

The chain is built from TRBV19 and TRBJ2-5; the match to TRBD1 covers 8 bases. Unmatched junction bases numbered 12, after V lost 6 bases and J lost 6 bases. CDR1 LNHDA and CDR2 SQIVND come from the germline V gene (reference sequence). The length of the CDR3 is 15 residues. The CDR3 sequence is CASSPDRDFGKTQYF. CDR3 nucleotide sequence: TGTGCCAGTAGCCCGGACAGGGATTTCGGAAAGACCCAGTACTTC. Full variable domain (missing parts from reference TRBV19 and TRBJ2-5): DGGITQSPKYLFRKEGQNVTLSCEQNLNHDAMYWYRQDPGQGLRLIYYSQIVNDFQKGDIAEGYSVSREKKESFPLTVTSAQKNPTAFYLCASSPDRDFGKTQYFGPGTRLLVL.

Only one count was recorded for this clone. The chain carries TRBV5-8 and TRBJ1-1, with a weak D call TRBD1 (5 bases). The CDR3 is 16 amino acids. V lost 1 base and J 8 bases, leaving 21 bases between the germline ends. CDR1 is SGHTS, CDR2 YDEGEE, per germline. CDR3 residues: CASSLTRRALRGEAFF. Written as DNA, the CDR3 is TGTGCCAGCAGCTTGACTAGGAGGGCCCTGCGGGGCGAAGCTTTCTTT.